The 21 T cell receptor beta chains below come from one sample, sequenced in a study of cytomegalovirus exposure and HLA in healthy donors. Primers included in the PCR were 60 Vbeta and 13 Jbeta primers. Method: immunoSEQ multiplex PCR; TCRdb's copy keeps in-frame clones and lacks some. The sample includes roughly 140,000 clones, 70% to 90% of them seen just once. The sample consisted of PBMCs. Receptor source: a woman in her 40s in good health and CMV-seropositive.

The gene calls are TRBV5-4 and TRBJ2-2; no reliable D call. Trimming left V 4 bases short and J 2 bases short, with 18 bases between. This CDR3 region has 17 residues. Looked up from germline, CDR1 is SGHNT and CDR2 is YYREEE (reference sequence). DNA of the CDR3: TGTGCCAGCAGCCCTATGAACGCCGGTGCCAACACCGGGGAGCTGTTTTTT. Translating gives CASSPMNAGANTGELFF.

This chain uses TRBV14 with TRBJ2-3; possibly TRBD1 for D (5 bases). V shed 0 bases and J shed 3 bases, with 13 bases lying between them. CDR3 length equals 16 residues. Germline assignment: CDR1 SGHDN and CDR2 FVKESK. CDR3 coding DNA: TGTGCCAGCAGCCAAGATCAGGGAAGAGGTACAGATACGCAGTATTTT. The encoded protein is CASSQDQGRGTDTQYF.

V is TRBV28 and J is TRBJ1-4; 10 nucleotides agree with TRBD1. Germline V gene data show CDR1 as MDHEN and CDR2 as SYDVKM. V lost 5 bases and J lost 4; bases outside the gene matches: 10. CDR3 length equals 17 residues. The CDR3 loop is CASSAPGQGLINEKLFF. In DNA form, the CDR3 reads TGTGCCAGCAGTGCCCCGGGACAGGGGTTAATTAATGAAAAACTGTTTTTT.

The rearrangement links TRBV27 to TRBJ2-1, with TRBD2 matching over 7 bases. V shed 5 bases and J 0 bases; nucleotides not matched to a gene: 10. Germline CDR1 and CDR2: MNHEY and SMNVEV (reference sequence). This CDR3 spans 17 amino acids. DNA of the CDR3: TGTGCCAGCAGTCCGATGGGACTAAGGAGCTCCTACAATGAGCAGTTCTTC. It yields the protein CASSPMGLRSSYNEQFF.

The chain is built from TRBV7-8 and TRBJ2-1; the D is unclear. Germline-derived CDR1 and CDR2 are SGHVS and FQNEAQ. V was cut by 2 bases and J by 0 bases, with 11 bases left in between. This CDR3 region has 16 residues. CDR3 in DNA: TGTGCCAGCAGCTTACTATCAATTAACTCCTACAATGAGCAGTTCTTC. This gives the protein CASSLLSINSYNEQFF.

The chain employs TRBV7-2 and TRBJ2-2, with D unresolved. Deletions cut 3 bases from V and 2 bases from J, with 13 bases between. The CDR3 runs 16 residues. Germline values: CDR1 SGHTA, CDR2 FQGNSA. This chain's CDR3 is CASSLAVQLNTGELFF. Here the CDR3 DNA reads TGTGCCAGCAGCTTGGCGGTGCAGCTCAACACCGGGGAGCTGTTTTTT.

The chain joins TRBV28 to TRBJ2-5; D perhaps matches TRBD1 (5 bases). This CDR3 comprises 12 residues. V shed 4 bases and J shed 3 bases, with 6 bases lying between them. Looked up from germline, CDR1 is MDHEN and CDR2 is SYDVKM. The CDR3 sequence is CASSSTEETQYF. The CDR3 nucleotides are TGTGCCAGCAGTTCGACAGAAGAGACCCAGTACTTC.

J is TRBJ1-5 and V is TRBV6-5, with 7 bases fitting TRBD1. Germline V gene data show CDR1 as MNHEY and CDR2 as SVGAGI. The CDR3 length is 13 residues. The ends lost 7 bases at V and 6 bases at J; junction bases unmatched: 6. CDR3 region: CASTMGQLQPQHF. The CDR3 DNA reads TGTGCCAGCACTATGGGACAGCTTCAGCCCCAGCATTTT.

The V gene is TRBV5-4, the J gene TRBJ2-2, with 11 bases aligning to TRBD2. This CDR3 has 14 residues. The V gene end was trimmed by 4 bases and the J gene end by 6 bases; junction bases not matched to a gene: 2. CDR1 is SGHNT and CDR2 is YYREEE in the germline V gene (reference sequence). The CDR3 sequence: CASSLGLAAGELFF. The CDR3 nucleotides read TGTGCCAGCAGCCTGGGACTAGCGGCCGGGGAGCTGTTTTTT.

In this sample, this clone turned up a few times. This chain joins TRBV4-3 and TRBJ2-5; TRBD1 agrees at 8 bases. Losses at the gene ends were 0 bases for V and 2 bases for J; bases not matched to a gene: 8. This CDR3 spans 17 amino acids. The germline V gene has CDR1 LGHNA and CDR2 YSLEER. The CDR3 spells CASSQEGSGGLQETQYF. CDR3 in DNA: TGCGCCAGCAGCCAAGAAGGGTCAGGGGGCTTACAAGAGACCCAGTACTTC.

This clone came up a few times. V usage is TRBV7-9 and J usage is TRBJ2-5; 7 bases map to TRBD1. With 5 bases clipped from V and 2 bases from J, the junction kept 5 bases outside the gene matches. This CDR3 comprises 14 residues. In germline, CDR1 is SEHNR, CDR2 FQNEAQ (reference sequence). The CDR3 spells CASSSPDRQETQYF. CDR3 in DNA: TGTGCCAGCAGCAGCCCGGACAGGCAAGAGACCCAGTACTTC. Combining the CDR3 with reference TRBV7-9 and TRBJ2-5 gives the whole variable domain DTGVSQNPRHKITKRGQNVTFRCDPISEHNRLYWYRQTLGQGPEFLTYFQNEAQLEKSRLLSDRFSAERPKGSFSTLEIQRTEQGDSAMYLCASSSPDRQETQYFGPGTRLLVL.

This chain connects TRBV6-5 to TRBJ2-7; TRBD1 matches 10 bases. V trimming: 9 bases; J trimming: 12 bases; junction bases outside the gene matches: 14. This CDR3 contains 13 residues. Looked up from germline, CDR1 is MNHEY and CDR2 is SVGAGI. This chain's CDR3 is CASHDRGRGVWYF. The CDR3 DNA sequence: TGTGCCAGTCATGACAGGGGGCGTGGGGTGTGGTACTTC.

This sequence joins TRBV7-3 and TRBJ2-1; 14 bases match TRBD2. Trimming at V came to 4 bases and at J to 9 bases, leaving 5 bases not matched to a gene. Germline loops: CDR1 SGHTA, CDR2 FQGTGA. This CDR3 region has 15 residues. The CDR3 here is CASSYGTSGRFEQFF. In nucleotides, the CDR3 is TGTGCCAGCAGCTACGGGACTAGCGGGAGATTTGAGCAGTTCTTC. Drawing the rest from reference TRBV7-3 and TRBJ2-1, the complete variable domain is GAGVSQTPSNKVTEKGKYVELRCDPISGHTALYWYRQSLGQGPEFLIYFQGTGAADDSGLPNDRFFAVRPEGSVSTLKIQRTERGDSAVYLCASSYGTSGRFEQFFGPGTRLTVL.

The chain couples TRBV6-4 to TRBJ2-7; tentative D call: TRBD2 (8 bases). Germline V gene sequence: CDR1 MRHNA, CDR2 SNTAGT. V lost 4 bases to trimming and J lost 3 bases, with 28 bases between them. The CDR3 contains 19 residues. Written as DNA, the CDR3 is TGTGCCAGCAGTGGCGGGGGGACAGCACCCCGGGACTATAGCTACGAGCAGTACTTC. Its protein product is CASSGGGTAPRDYSYEQYF.

The rearrangement links TRBV7-3 to TRBJ2-3, with 8 bases aligning to TRBD1. This CDR3 is 14 amino acids long. V was clipped by 5 bases and J by 2 bases; unmatched bases: 3. Germline loops: CDR1 SGHTA, CDR2 FQGTGA. The CDR3 is CASSTGQDTDTQYF. CDR3 nucleotides: TGTGCCAGCAGCACGGGACAGGACACAGATACGCAGTATTTT.

This clone appeared a few times. The CDR3 reads CASGSGQNTGELFF. CDR3 DNA sequence: TGTGCCAGCGGTAGCGGTCAGAACACCGGGGAGCTGTTTTTT. The J gene is TRBJ2-2, the V gene TRBV6-5; a possible D gene is TRBD2 (6 bases). The V end lost 8 bases, the J end lost 1 base, and 11 bases lay between the germline ends. There are 14 residues in the CDR3. Germline CDR1 reads MNHEY; CDR2 reads SVGAGI.

There are a few counts of this clone. The chain uses TRBV9 and TRBJ2-7; 10 bases align to TRBD2. Trimming at V came to 3 bases and at J to 4 bases, leaving 16 bases not matched to a gene. CDR1 and CDR2 from the germline V gene are SGDLS and YYNGEE. This CDR3 has 18 residues. CDR3: CASSAGTSALRTGYEQYF. The CDR3, as DNA: TGTGCCAGCAGCGCCGGGACTAGCGCTCTCCGGACAGGATACGAGCAGTACTTC.

This sequence joins TRBV7-9 and TRBJ1-3; D gene uncertain. V was pared by 2 bases and J by 0 bases, with 8 bases between. This CDR3 comprises 15 residues. Looked up from germline, CDR1 is SEHNR and CDR2 is FQNEAQ (reference sequence). The CDR3 DNA reads as TGTGCCAGCAGCTTACAACTGCCCTCTGGAAACACCATATATTTT. It codes for CASSLQLPSGNTIYF.

The V and J genes are TRBV27 and TRBJ1-1; D perhaps matches TRBD1 (6 bases). V was cut by 6 bases and J by 1 base, with 12 bases left in between. The germline V gene encodes CDR1 MNHEY and CDR2 SMNVEV (reference sequence). The CDR3 is made up of 14 amino acids. The CDR3 DNA reads as TGTGCCAGCAGATACCTACAGGGGAACACTGAAGCTTTCTTT. Translated: CASRYLQGNTEAFF.

This chain links TRBV6-5 with TRBJ2-7; D gene unclear. The germline gives CDR1 MNHEY, CDR2 SVGAGI. The CDR3 has 14 amino acids. V was cut by 7 bases and J by 2 bases, with 15 bases left in between. The CDR3 spells CASKVTNAAYEQYF. The CDR3 DNA sequence: TGTGCCAGCAAAGTAACGAACGCAGCCTACGAGCAGTACTTC.

The chain carries TRBV4-3 and TRBJ2-7; 7 bases are a match to TRBD2. The CDR3 extends over 16 amino acids. V lost 4 bases to trimming and J lost 4 bases; unmatched junction nucleotides: 13. The V gene's germline CDR1 is LGHNA and CDR2 YSLEER. The CDR3 nucleotides read TGCGCCAGCAGCCGTTCCGCTGGCGGGGGACTATACGAGCAGTACTTC. Its translation: CASSRSAGGGLYEQYF.